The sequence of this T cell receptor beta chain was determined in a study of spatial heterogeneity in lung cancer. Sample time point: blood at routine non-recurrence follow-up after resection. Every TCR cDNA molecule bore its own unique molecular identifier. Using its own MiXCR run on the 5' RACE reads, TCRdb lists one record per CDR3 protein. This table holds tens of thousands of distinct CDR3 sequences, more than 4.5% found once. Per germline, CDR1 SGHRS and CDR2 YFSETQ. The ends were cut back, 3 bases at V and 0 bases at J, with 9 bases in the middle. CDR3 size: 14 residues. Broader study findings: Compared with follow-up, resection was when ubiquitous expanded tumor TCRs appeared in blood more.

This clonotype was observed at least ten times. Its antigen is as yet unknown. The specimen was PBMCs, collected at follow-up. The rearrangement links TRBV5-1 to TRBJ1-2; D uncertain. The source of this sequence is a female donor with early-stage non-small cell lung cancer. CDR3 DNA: TGCGCCAGCAGCTCAGACACGTCTAACTATGGCTACACCTTC. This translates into CASSSDTSNYGYTF.